This entry lists 10 T cell receptor beta chains sequenced from one sample in a study of cytomegalovirus exposure and HLA in healthy donors. Profiled with immunoSEQ multiplex PCR; TCRdb holds only in-frame clones, not every one. The table records around 240,000 clones, around 89% of them present only once. Sequences were obtained from PBMCs. The receptors here all came from a woman between 18 and 29 years old in good health and CMV-seronegative.

The V gene is TRBV5-6, the J gene TRBJ2-5; D gene ambiguous. This CDR3 is built from 13 residues. Trimming shortened V by 5 bases and J by 5 bases, and 13 bases separated the two germline ends. Germline V lookup: CDR1 SGHDT, CDR2 YYEEEE. The CDR3 is CASRSLGSETQYF. The CDR3 DNA reads TGTGCCAGCAGGAGCCTCGGTAGCGAGACCCAGTACTTC.

About this clone itself: Additional DNA sequences in this sample encode the identical CDR3. The genes are TRBV28 and TRBJ1-6; TRBD1 is a possible D gene (5 bases). CDR1 and CDR2 from the germline V gene are MDHEN and SYDVKM. V lost 3 bases and J 10 bases, leaving 7 bases between the germline ends. This CDR3 spans 12 amino acids. CDR3 residues: CASSFGGSPLHF. The CDR3 coding sequence is TGTGCCAGCAGTTTCGGGGGATCACCCCTCCACTTT.

As to this clone: Its ends do not fully match the called genes, so a read error is possible. The same CDR3 arises from other DNA sequences in this sample as well. V gene TRBV27 combines with J gene TRBJ2-7; D remains unclear. Germline-derived CDR1 and CDR2 are MNHEY and SMNVEV (reference sequence). The CDR3 length is 14 residues. CDR3 sequence: CASSLGGYSYEQYF. CDR3 sequence (DNA): TGTGCCAGTAGTTTAGGCGGATACTCCTACGAGCAGTACTTC.

The V gene is TRBV9, the J gene TRBJ1-2; no definite D call. The CDR3 spans 12 residues. V dropped 6 bases and J dropped 1 base, with 7 bases sitting between them. Germline assignment: CDR1 SGDLS and CDR2 YYNGEE. The CDR3 DNA follows: TGTGCCAGCACAGATAATAACTATGGCTACACCTTC. This sequence encodes CASTDNNYGYTF.

The chain joins TRBV11-2 to TRBJ2-7; D is possibly TRBD1 (5 bases). Trimming stripped 1 base from V and 5 bases from J, with 12 bases between. Germline V lookup: CDR1 SGHAT, CDR2 FQNNGV. The CDR3 extends over 14 amino acids. CDR3 sequence: CASSLVSRAHEQYF. The CDR3 nucleotides are TGTGCCAGCAGCTTAGTTAGCAGGGCCCACGAGCAGTACTTC.

This chain uses TRBV5-1 with TRBJ1-4, with D possibly being TRBD1 (6 bases). This CDR3 has 16 residues. Per germline, CDR1 SGHRS and CDR2 YFSETQ. Between the trimmed V and J ends, which lost 4 bases and 2 bases, there was a span of 15 bases. CDR3 protein: CASSLSDSPTNEKLFF. CDR3 coding DNA: TGCGCCAGCAGCCTTTCGGACAGTCCCACTAATGAAAAACTGTTTTTT.

This chain connects TRBV18 to TRBJ2-1; no clear D. CDR1 and CDR2 from the germline V gene are KGHSH and LQKENI. Between the trimmed V and J ends, which lost 3 bases and 4 bases, there was a span of 13 bases. The CDR3 contains 15 residues. For the CDR3, the DNA is TGTGCCAGCTCACCCGTCTCGGTTCTATACAATGAGCAGTTCTTC. This gives the protein CASSPVSVLYNEQFF. Full variable domain (rest looked up from reference TRBV18 and TRBJ2-1): NAGVMQNPRHLVRRRGQEARLRCSPMKGHSHVYWYRQLPEEGLKFMVYLQKENIIDESGMPKERFSAEFPKEGPSILRIQQVVRGDSAAYFCASSPVSVLYNEQFFGPGTRLTVL.

The CDR3 reads CASSSPGHPSNQPQHF. The CDR3 DNA follows: TGTGCCAGCAGCTCTCCGGGACACCCTAGCAATCAGCCCCAGCATTTT. The chain couples TRBV28 to TRBJ1-5; D possibly corresponds to TRBD1 (6 bases). The CDR3 extends over 16 amino acids. Germline assignment: CDR1 MDHEN and CDR2 SYDVKM. V was cut by 6 bases and J by 0 bases, with 15 bases left in between.

This sequence joins TRBV23-1 and TRBJ2-7; TRBD2 matches at 7 bases. TRBV23-1 is an ORF, with its function uncertain. Unmatched junction bases numbered 6, after V lost 3 bases and J lost 4 bases. The CDR3 loop spans 14 amino acids. The DNA of the CDR3 is TGCGCCAGCAGTCAGACGCGGGGAGGGTACGAGCAGTACGTC. This encodes CASSQTRGGYEQYV.

The sample holds one count of this clone. The V gene is TRBV5-1, the J gene TRBJ2-1; 10 bases agree with TRBD1. Trimming at V came to 3 bases and at J to 8 bases, leaving 8 bases not matched to a gene. This CDR3 contains 15 residues. Germline V gene sequence: CDR1 SGHRS, CDR2 YFSETQ. CDR3 protein: CASSWGDRGVDEQFF. In DNA form, the CDR3 reads TGCGCCAGCAGCTGGGGGGACAGGGGAGTCGATGAGCAGTTCTTC.